Here is one TCR beta chain with its context. The antigen remains unidentified. The table came from immunoSEQ multiplex PCR; TCRdb's copy has only in-frame clones and leaves some out. The sample lists about 87,000 clones, about four fifths occurring once. The data originate from a study of Ad26.COV2.S vaccination and SARS-CoV-2 variants. Broader study findings: CD8+ and CD4+ T cells specific for spike reportedly responded with substantial breadth after vaccination. Analyses of TCR breadth and depth may have underestimated total T cell responses.

The material was peripheral blood, obtained after recovery from COVID-19. This receptor was identified in a human donor who had recovered from COVID-19.

CDR3 region: CASSLAGYSNQPQHF. The CDR3 nucleotides read TGTGCCAGCAGCTTGGCTGGGTATAGCAATCAGCCCCAGCATTTT. This chain connects TRBV5-5 to TRBJ1-5; D gene uncertain. V lost 0 bases, J lost 0 bases, and 7 bases lay in between. Germline V lookup: CDR1 SGHKS, CDR2 YYEKEE (reference sequence). There are 15 residues in the CDR3.